These 10 T cell receptor beta chains were sequenced from one sample in a study of blood T cell repertoires in COVID-19. Repertoires were generated with immunoSEQ multiplex PCR, while TCRdb's copy carries only in-frame clones and drops some. The sample gives approximately 150,000 clones, approximately 82% of which show up once; 13% to 15% is in the top ten. Material for sequencing was PBMCs or T cells enriched from blood (not recorded which). These receptors were taken from a man aged 50 or older who had recovered from COVID-19.

The chain combines TRBV15 with TRBJ1-4, with D unresolved. CDR3 length equals 17 residues. The germline gives CDR1 LNHNV, CDR2 YYDKDF (reference sequence). Trimming pared 1 base from V and 1 base from J, leaving 13 bases between. CDR3 bases: TGTGCCACCAGCAGAGGAGGCACCCAGAGAACTAATGAAAAACTGTTTTTT. Protein product: CATSRGGTQRTNEKLFF.

The rearrangement links TRBV29-1 to TRBJ2-2, with 8 nucleotides matching TRBD1. CDR1 SQVTM and CDR2 ANQGSEA come from the germline V gene. Trimming at V came to 7 bases and at J to 2 bases, leaving 6 bases not matched to a gene. The CDR3 totals 14 residues. CDR3 nucleotides: TGCAGCGCCTCAGGGGGCATAAACACCGGGGAGCTGTTTTTT. Its translation: CSASGGINTGELFF.

V gene TRBV5-6 combines with J gene TRBJ1-1; 8 bases are shared with TRBD1. The trim removed 0 bases at V and 0 bases at J, leaving 13 bases unmatched. In germline, CDR1 is SGHDT, CDR2 YYEEEE. The CDR3 covers 19 residues. CDR3 coding DNA: TGTGCCAGCAGCTTGGATTCCGACAGGGGATTACTGTTGAACACTGAAGCTTTCTTT. It yields the protein CASSLDSDRGLLLNTEAFF.

This clone has a single count. The V and J genes are TRBV15 and TRBJ1-5; 7 bases are shared with TRBD1. Unmatched junction bases numbered 6, after V lost 0 bases and J lost 4 bases. CDR3 length: 16 residues. Germline V lookup: CDR1 LNHNV, CDR2 YYDKDF (reference sequence). CDR3: CATSRDSGQPNQPQHF. For the CDR3, the DNA is TGTGCCACCAGCAGAGATTCGGGACAGCCAAATCAGCCCCAGCATTTT.

CDR3 sequence reads: CASSHGPGTGNYGYTF. Here the CDR3 DNA reads TGTGCCAGCAGCCATGGCCCCGGGACAGGGAACTATGGCTACACCTTC. The chain couples TRBV14 to TRBJ1-2; 9 nucleotides match TRBD1. CDR3 length: 16 amino acids. With V trimmed by 3 bases and J by 2 bases, 7 bases remained unmatched. Germline V CDR1 and CDR2: SGHDN, FVKESK.

The rearrangement uses TRBV5-8 and TRBJ1-5; maybe TRBD1 (5 bases). The CDR3 sequence is 15 residues long. Germline V gene data show CDR1 as SGHTS and CDR2 as YDEGEE. V lost 0 bases to trimming and J lost 0 bases, with 7 bases between them. This CDR3 is CASSLGQLSNQPQHF. The CDR3 nucleotides are TGTGCCAGCAGCTTGGGACAGCTTAGCAATCAGCCCCAGCATTTT.

The chain combines TRBV29-1 with TRBJ1-1; possible D gene TRBD1, 5 bases. The CDR3 totals 10 residues. The V gene's germline CDR1 is SQVTM and CDR2 ANQGSEA. Trimming took off 5 bases at V and 11 bases at J, with 12 bases between the two ends. The CDR3 loop reads CSVSDSFAFF. The CDR3 coding sequence is TGCAGCGTTTCCGACAGTTTTGCTTTCTTT.

The chain has TRBV2 and TRBJ2-1; D not certain. The V and J ends lost 0 bases and 7 bases respectively, with 13 bases between them. The germline V gene has CDR1 SNHLY and CDR2 FYNNEI. There are 15 residues in the CDR3. In DNA form, the CDR3 reads TGTGCCAGCAGTGAAGCACTGTCCAAGCTTAATGAGCAGTTCTTC. Encoded protein: CASSEALSKLNEQFF.

To note about this clone: A much larger clone sits a single nucleotide away, making a read error possible. The rearrangement joins TRBV7-3 to TRBJ2-7; D call uncertain. The V gene lost 2 bases and the J gene lost 5 bases, with 10 bases spanning the gap. Germline values: CDR1 SGHTA, CDR2 FQGTGA. CDR3 size: 13 residues. CDR3 amino acids: CASSLPGSHEQYF. The CDR3 DNA reads as TGTGCCAGCAGCTTACCGGGTTCCCACGAGCAGTACTTC.

CDR3 DNA sequence: TGTGCCAGCAGCCGAGGACAGGGGTCAGATACGCAGTATTTT. This translates into CASSRGQGSDTQYF. J is TRBJ2-3 and V is TRBV6-5; TRBD1 matches at 9 bases. This CDR3 contains 14 residues. The V gene end was trimmed by 6 bases and the J gene end by 4 bases; junction bases not matched to a gene: 5. Per germline, CDR1 MNHEY and CDR2 SVGAGI.